This T cell receptor (beta chain) was identified in a study of T-cell reconstitution after alpha-beta-depleted transplantation in children. Study-wide results and limits: About two months after transplant, alpha-beta T cells reportedly came from several hundred expanded graft clones. In some patients, recipient T cells and intrathymic progenitors surviving conditioning explained high day-60 diversity. A year post-transplant, T-cell counts and diversity derived mostly from newly produced T cells.

This clonotype showed up many times. Its antigen is as yet unknown. This sample's TCRbeta library carried unique molecular identifier barcodes. TCRdb fed the PCR reads into MiXCR, producing one record per CDR3 protein. The sample records a few hundred thousand distinct CDR3 sequences, roughly 12% being singletons. The CDR3 is 14 amino acids. Germline CDR1 and CDR2: WNHNN and SYGVQD (reference sequence). The V gene end was trimmed by 3 bases and the J gene end by 7 bases; junction bases not matched to a gene: 6. The input for sequencing was peripheral blood, taken 180 days after TCRalphabeta/CD19-depleted stem cell transplant. This chain uses TRBV10-1 with TRBJ1-5, with TRBD1 matching 7 bases. This sequence was found in a male patient aged 2-15 years who had a stem cell transplant for chronic granulomatous disease, so the T cells may come from the graft donor. This CDR3 reads CASSEDSGGQPQHF. CDR3 DNA sequence: TGCGCCAGCAGTGAAGATTCAGGGGGGCAGCCCCAGCATTTT.